These 3 T cell receptor beta chains share one sample of origin, sequenced in a study of T-cell memory formation after mild COVID-19. TCRdb fed the 5' RACE reads into MiXCR, producing one record per CDR3 protein. Of roughly 340,000 distinct CDR3 sequences listed, 15% to 20% are singletons. Material: PBMCs or a T cell subset sorted from them (not recorded which). The origin of the receptors is a young man who had mild COVID-19 (a few samples of this study predate the infection). Cell type and time point are not known.

This clonotype showed up just a few times. The chain has TRBV5-1 and TRBJ2-3; 11 bases agree with TRBD2. Germline V CDR1 and CDR2: SGHRS, YFSETQ. This CDR3 region has 15 residues. After removal of 0 bases from V and 7 bases from J, the junction contained 4 bases not matched to a gene. CDR3 sequence (DNA): TGCGCCAGCAGCTTGGATAGCGGGGGGGCAAATACGCAGTATTTT. This sequence encodes CASSLDSGGANTQYF.

This clonotype was observed a few times. V usage is TRBV4-1 and J usage is TRBJ2-5; TRBD1 agrees at 7 bases. Germline CDR1 is MGHRA and CDR2 is YSYEKL. The CDR3 extends over 17 amino acids. The trim removed 1 base at V and 0 bases at J, leaving 8 bases unmatched. DNA of the CDR3: TGCGCCAGCAGCCAAGGAGGGGCAGGGGGAAACCAAGAGACCCAGTACTTC. It translates to CASSQGGAGGNQETQYF.

The rearrangement joins TRBV11-3 to TRBJ2-4; 8 bases map to TRBD1. With V trimmed by 10 bases and J by 0 bases, 8 bases remained unmatched. The CDR3 length is 15 residues. The germline gives CDR1 SGHNT, CDR2 YENEEA. The CDR3 nucleotides are TGTGCCACCCCGGGACAGGACTCAGCCAAAAACATTCAGTACTTC. It yields the protein CATPGQDSAKNIQYF.